The 5 T cell receptor beta chains reported below all come from one sample, sequenced in a study of Graves' ophthalmopathy and Graves' hyperthyroidism. Transcripts of RNA were the source for amplifying TCR beta CDR3 regions. HTBI-primed first-round RT-PCR preceded second-round multiplex PCR. TCRdb ran MiXCR on the multiplex PCR reads and lists one entry per CDR3 protein. The sample holds about 210,000 distinct CDR3 sequences, 29% seen once. Sample: peripheral blood. All receptors come from a man in his forties or fifties with Graves' ophthalmopathy.

This clonotype was detected ten times or more. The chain combines TRBV12-3 or TRBV12-4 with TRBJ1-5; no clear D gene. This CDR3 comprises 13 residues. Deletions cut 3 bases from V and 1 base from J, with 4 bases between. The CDR3 DNA reads TGTGCCAGCAGTTTTAACAGCAATCAGCCCCAGCATTTT. It yields the protein CASSFNSNQPQHF.

The chain employs TRBV12-3 or TRBV12-4 and TRBJ1-6; weak D call: TRBD1 (6 bases). The CDR3 loop spans 15 amino acids. Trimming left V 7 bases short and J 7 bases short, with 17 bases between. CDR3 coding DNA: TGTGCCAGCACGGGAGAGACAGGCTCCAATTCACCCCTCCACTTT. This codes for CASTGETGSNSPLHF.

This clonotype is a singleton in its sample. The V and J genes are TRBV12-3 or TRBV12-4 and TRBJ2-5; TRBD1 agrees at 10 bases. Unmatched junction bases numbered 8, after V lost 5 bases and J lost 5 bases. The CDR3 runs to 15 residues. In nucleotides, the CDR3 is TGTGCCAGCAGTGGGTTGGGACAGGGGAAGGAGACCCAGTACTTC. Protein sequence: CASSGLGQGKETQYF.

The chain uses TRBV28 and TRBJ1-2; TRBD1 matches 8 bases. Germline assignment: CDR1 MDHEN and CDR2 SYDVKM. There are 15 residues in the CDR3. The V segment lost 3 bases and the J segment 8 bases; nucleotides outside the gene matches: 11. CDR3 nucleotides: TGTGCCAGCAGTTTGCCCCAGGGGGCCTCCGGGGGCTACACCTTC. Translation gives CASSLPQGASGGYTF.

This clonotype has at least ten counts. The chain employs TRBV7-9 and TRBJ2-2; 15 nucleotides match TRBD2. Germline V gene lookup returns CDR1 SEHNR and CDR2 FQNEAQ (reference sequence). The CDR3 is 15 residues long. Trimming cost V 8 bases and J 3 bases; bases outside gene matches: 1. The CDR3 coding sequence is TGTGCCAGCCGGACTAGCGGGAGGGACACCGGGGAGCTGTTTTTT. Protein product: CASRTSGRDTGELFF.